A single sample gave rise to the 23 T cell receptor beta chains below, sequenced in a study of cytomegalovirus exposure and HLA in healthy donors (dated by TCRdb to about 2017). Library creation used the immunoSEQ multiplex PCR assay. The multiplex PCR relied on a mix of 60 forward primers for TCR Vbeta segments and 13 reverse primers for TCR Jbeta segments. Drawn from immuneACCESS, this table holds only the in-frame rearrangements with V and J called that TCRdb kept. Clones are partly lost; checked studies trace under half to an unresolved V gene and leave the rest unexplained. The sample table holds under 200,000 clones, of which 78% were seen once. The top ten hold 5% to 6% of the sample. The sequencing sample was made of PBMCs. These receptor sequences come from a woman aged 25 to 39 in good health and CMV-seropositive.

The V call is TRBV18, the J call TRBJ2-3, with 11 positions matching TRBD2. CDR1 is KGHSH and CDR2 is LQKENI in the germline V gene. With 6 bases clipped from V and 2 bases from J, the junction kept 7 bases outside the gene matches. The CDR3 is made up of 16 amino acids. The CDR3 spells CASSPRLAGYTDTQYF. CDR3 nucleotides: TGTGCCAGCTCGCCTAGACTAGCGGGATACACAGATACGCAGTATTTT.

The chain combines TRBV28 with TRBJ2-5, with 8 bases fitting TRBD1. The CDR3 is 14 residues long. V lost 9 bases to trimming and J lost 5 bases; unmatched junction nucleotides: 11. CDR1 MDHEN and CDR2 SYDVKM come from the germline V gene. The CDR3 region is CASILTGVGETQYF. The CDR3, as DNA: TGTGCCAGTATACTGACAGGGGTCGGGGAGACCCAGTACTTC.

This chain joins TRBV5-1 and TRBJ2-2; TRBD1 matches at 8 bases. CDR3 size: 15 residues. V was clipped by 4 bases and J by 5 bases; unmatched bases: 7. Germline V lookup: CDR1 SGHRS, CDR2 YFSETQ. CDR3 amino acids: CASSGTGGLTGELFF. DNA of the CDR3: TGCGCCAGCAGCGGAACAGGGGGATTAACCGGGGAGCTGTTTTTT.

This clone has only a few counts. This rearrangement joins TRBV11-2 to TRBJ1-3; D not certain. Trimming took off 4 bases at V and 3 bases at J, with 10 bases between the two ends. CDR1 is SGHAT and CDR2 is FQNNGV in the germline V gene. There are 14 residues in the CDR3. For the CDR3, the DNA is TGTGCCAGCAGCTCCTTCGGGTTTGGAAACACCATATATTTT. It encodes CASSSFGFGNTIYF.

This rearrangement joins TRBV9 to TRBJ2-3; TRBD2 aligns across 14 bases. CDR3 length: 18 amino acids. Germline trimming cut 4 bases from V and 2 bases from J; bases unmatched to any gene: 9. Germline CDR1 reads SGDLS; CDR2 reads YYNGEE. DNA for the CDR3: TGTGCCAGCAGCCCAGGACTAGCGGGGGGTTGGGCCACAGATACGCAGTATTTT. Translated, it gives CASSPGLAGGWATDTQYF.

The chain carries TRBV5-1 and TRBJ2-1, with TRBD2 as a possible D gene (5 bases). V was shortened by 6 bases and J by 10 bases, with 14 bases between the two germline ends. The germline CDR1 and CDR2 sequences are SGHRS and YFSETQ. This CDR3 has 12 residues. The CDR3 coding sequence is TGCGCCAGCATGGGAGCGCCGCCGGAGCAGTTCTTC. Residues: CASMGAPPEQFF.

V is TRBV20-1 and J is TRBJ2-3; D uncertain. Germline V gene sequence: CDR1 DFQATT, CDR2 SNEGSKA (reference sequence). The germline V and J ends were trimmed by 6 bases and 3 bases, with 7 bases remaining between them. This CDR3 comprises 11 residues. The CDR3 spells CSATTTDTQYF. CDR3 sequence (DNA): TGCAGTGCGACAACGACAGATACGCAGTATTTT.

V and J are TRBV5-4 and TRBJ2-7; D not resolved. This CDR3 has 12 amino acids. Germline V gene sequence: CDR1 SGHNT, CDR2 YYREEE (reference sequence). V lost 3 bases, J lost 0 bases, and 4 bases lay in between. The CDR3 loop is CASSSFSYEQYF. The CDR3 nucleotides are TGTGCCAGCAGCTCCTTCTCCTACGAGCAGTACTTC.

The CDR3 DNA follows: TGCGCCAGCAGCTTGAGGAGGGCTGGTACTGAAGCTTTCTTT. Amino acid sequence: CASSLRRAGTEAFF. The rearrangement joins TRBV5-1 to TRBJ1-1, with D hard to call. This CDR3 region has 14 residues. Trimming removed 1 base from V and 5 bases from J, with 12 bases in between. Looked up from germline, CDR1 is SGHRS and CDR2 is YFSETQ.

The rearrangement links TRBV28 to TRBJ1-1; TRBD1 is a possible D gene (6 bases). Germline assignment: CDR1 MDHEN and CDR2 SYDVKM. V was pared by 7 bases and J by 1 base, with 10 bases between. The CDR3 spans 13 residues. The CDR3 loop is CASTGTRNTEAFF. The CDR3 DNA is TGTGCCAGCACCGGGACACGGAACACTGAAGCTTTCTTT.

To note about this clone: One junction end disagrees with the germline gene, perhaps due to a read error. The chain's CDR3 is CASSLCKLICTEAFF. The CDR3 bases are TGTGCTAGCAGCCTCTGTAAATTAATATGCACTGAAGCTTTCTTT. The genes are TRBV7-7 and TRBJ1-1; D gene ambiguous. Germline V gene lookup returns CDR1 SSHAT and CDR2 FNYEAQ (reference sequence). This CDR3 has 15 residues.

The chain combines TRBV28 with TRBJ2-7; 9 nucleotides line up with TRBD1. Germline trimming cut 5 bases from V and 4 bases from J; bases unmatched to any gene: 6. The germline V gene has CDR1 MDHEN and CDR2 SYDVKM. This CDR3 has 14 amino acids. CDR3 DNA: TGTGCCAGCAGTGGAACAGGGGGCAAATACGAGCAGTACTTC. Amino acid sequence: CASSGTGGKYEQYF.

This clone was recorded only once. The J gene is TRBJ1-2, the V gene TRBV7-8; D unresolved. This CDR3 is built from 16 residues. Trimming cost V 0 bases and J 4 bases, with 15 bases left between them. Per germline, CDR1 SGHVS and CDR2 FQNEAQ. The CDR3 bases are TGTGCCAGCAGCTTAGCCACAGCAAGTAGGCGCTATGGCTACACCTTC. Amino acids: CASSLATASRRYGYTF.

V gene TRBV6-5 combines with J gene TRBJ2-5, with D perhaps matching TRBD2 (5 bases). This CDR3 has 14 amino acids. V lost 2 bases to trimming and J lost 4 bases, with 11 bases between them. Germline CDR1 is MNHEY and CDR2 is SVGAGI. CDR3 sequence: CASSYLDRGETQYF. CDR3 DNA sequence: TGTGCCAGCAGTTACCTTGACCGGGGAGAGACCCAGTACTTC.

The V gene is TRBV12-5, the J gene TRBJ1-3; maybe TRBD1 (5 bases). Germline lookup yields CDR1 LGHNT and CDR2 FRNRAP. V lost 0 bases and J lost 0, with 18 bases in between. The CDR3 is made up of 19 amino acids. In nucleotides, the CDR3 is TGTGCTAGTGGTTTGGTACACAAGGGAGGGGTCGGCTCTGGAAACACCATATATTTT. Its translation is CASGLVHKGGVGSGNTIYF.

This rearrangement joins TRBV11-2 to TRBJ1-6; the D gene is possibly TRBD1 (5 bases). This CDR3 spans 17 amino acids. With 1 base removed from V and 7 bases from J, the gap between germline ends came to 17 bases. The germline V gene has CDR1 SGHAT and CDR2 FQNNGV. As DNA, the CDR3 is TGTGCCAGCAGCTTAGCGGAACCCAGGGTTCAGAATTCACCCCTCCACTTT. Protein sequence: CASSLAEPRVQNSPLHF.

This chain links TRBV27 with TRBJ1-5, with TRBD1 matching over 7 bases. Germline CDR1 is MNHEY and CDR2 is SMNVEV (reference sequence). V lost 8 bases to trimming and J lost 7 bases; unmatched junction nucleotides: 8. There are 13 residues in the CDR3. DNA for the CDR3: TGTGCCAGCCGTTACAGGGGCGGACAGCCCCAGCATTTT. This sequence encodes CASRYRGGQPQHF.

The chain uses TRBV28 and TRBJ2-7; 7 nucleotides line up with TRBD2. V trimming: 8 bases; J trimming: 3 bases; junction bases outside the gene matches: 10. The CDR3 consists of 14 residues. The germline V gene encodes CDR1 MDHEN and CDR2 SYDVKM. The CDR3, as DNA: TGTGCCAGCGGTTCTACCGGGGGGATCTACGAGCAGTACTTC. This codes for CASGSTGGIYEQYF.

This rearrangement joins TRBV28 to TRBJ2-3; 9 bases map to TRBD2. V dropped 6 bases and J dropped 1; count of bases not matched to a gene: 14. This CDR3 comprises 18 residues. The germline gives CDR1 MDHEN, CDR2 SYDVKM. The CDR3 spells CASSPDNLRLAGTDTQYF. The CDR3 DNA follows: TGTGCCAGCAGCCCTGACAACCTCAGACTAGCGGGCACAGATACGCAGTATTTT.

Here the CDR3 DNA reads TGTGCCAGCAGCCAAGTGAGCGGGGGGGCGGATACGCAGTATTTT. Translation gives CASSQVSGGADTQYF. This chain uses TRBV14 with TRBJ2-3; 10 bases line up with TRBD2. In germline, CDR1 is SGHDN, CDR2 FVKESK. This CDR3 region has 15 residues. The trim removed 1 base at V and 6 bases at J, leaving 4 bases unmatched.

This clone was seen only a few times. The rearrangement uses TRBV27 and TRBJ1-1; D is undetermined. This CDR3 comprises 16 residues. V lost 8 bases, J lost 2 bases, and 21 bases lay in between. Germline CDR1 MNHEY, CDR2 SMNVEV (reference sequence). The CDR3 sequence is CASQPGGATLNTEAFF. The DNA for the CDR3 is TGTGCCAGCCAGCCCGGAGGTGCTACATTAAACACTGAAGCTTTCTTT.

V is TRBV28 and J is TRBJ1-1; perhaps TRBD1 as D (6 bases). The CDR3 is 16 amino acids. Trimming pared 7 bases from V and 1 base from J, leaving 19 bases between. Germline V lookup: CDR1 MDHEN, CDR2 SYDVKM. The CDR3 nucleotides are TGTGCCAGCAAGAGAGGGGGAGCAGTACCGAACACTGAAGCTTTCTTT. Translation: CASKRGGAVPNTEAFF.

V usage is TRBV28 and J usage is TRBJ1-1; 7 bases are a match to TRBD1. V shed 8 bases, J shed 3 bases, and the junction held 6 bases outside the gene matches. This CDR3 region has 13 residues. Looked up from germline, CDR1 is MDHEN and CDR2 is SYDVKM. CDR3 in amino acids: CASDRDGHTEAFF. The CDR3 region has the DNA TGTGCCAGCGACAGGGATGGACACACTGAAGCTTTCTTT.